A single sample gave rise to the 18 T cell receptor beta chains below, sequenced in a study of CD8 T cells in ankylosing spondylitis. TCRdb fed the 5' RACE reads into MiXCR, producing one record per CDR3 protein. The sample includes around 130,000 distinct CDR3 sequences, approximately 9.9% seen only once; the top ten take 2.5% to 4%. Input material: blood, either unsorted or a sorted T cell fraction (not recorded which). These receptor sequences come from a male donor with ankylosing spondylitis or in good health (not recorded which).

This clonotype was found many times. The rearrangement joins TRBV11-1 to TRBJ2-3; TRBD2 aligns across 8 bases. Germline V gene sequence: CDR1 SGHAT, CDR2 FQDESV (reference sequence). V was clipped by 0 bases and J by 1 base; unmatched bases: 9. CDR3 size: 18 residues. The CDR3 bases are TGTGCCAGCAGCTTAGCGGCGGTGGCTAGCGGGCGCACAGATACGCAGTATTTT. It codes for CASSLAAVASGRTDTQYF.

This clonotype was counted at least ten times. CDR3 loop: CASSSRDRGNTEAFF. In DNA, the CDR3 is TGCGCCAGCAGCTCAAGGGACAGGGGCAACACTGAAGCTTTCTTT. The V and J genes are TRBV5-1 and TRBJ1-1; 10 nucleotides agree with TRBD1. Germline CDR1 is SGHRS and CDR2 is YFSETQ. The CDR3 has 15 residues. V lost 3 bases, J lost 2 bases, and 4 bases stayed unmatched.

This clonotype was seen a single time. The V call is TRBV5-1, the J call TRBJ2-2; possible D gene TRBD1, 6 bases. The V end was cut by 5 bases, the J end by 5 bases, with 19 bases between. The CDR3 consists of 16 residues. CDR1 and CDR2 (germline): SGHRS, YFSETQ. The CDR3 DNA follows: TGCGCCAGCAGTGCATTTGTACAGGGTGAAACCGGGGAGCTGTTTTTT. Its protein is CASSAFVQGETGELFF.

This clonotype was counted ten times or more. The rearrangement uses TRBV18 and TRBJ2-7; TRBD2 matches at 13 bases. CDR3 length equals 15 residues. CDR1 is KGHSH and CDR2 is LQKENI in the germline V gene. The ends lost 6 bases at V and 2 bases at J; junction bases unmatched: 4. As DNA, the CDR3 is TGTGCCAGCTCCCCGGGACTAGCGGGACCCTACGAGCAGTACTTC. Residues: CASSPGLAGPYEQYF.

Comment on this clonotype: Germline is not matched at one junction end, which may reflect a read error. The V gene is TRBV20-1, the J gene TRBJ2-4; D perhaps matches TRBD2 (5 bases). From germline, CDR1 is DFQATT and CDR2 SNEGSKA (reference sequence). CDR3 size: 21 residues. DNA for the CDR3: TGCTGTGCTAGAGATTTAACCCTCGGGTACGGGAACCTACTAGCCAAAAACATTCAGTACTTC. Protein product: CCARDLTLGYGNLLAKNIQYF.

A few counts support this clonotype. The CDR3 bases are TGTGCCAGCAGCTTAGAGCTGACTAGCTACCGCCCCCTCCAAGAGACCCAGTACTTC. As protein: CASSLELTSYRPLQETQYF. This chain uses TRBV11-2 with TRBJ2-5; 7 bases match TRBD2. Germline values: CDR1 SGHAT, CDR2 FQNNGV. V shed 0 bases, J shed 1 base, and the junction held 14 bases outside the gene matches. This CDR3 has 19 residues.

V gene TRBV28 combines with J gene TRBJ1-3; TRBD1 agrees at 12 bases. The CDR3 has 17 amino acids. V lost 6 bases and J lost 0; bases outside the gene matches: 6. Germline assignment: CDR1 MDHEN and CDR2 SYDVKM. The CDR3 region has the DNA TGTGCCAGCAGGGGGACAGGGGGCGATCGCTCTGGAAACACCATATATTTT. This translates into CASRGTGGDRSGNTIYF.

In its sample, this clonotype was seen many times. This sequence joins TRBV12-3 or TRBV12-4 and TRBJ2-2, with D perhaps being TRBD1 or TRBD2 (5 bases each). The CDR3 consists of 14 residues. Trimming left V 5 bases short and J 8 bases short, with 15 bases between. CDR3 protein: CASSPRGGSGELFF. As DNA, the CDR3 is TGTGCCAGCAGTCCCCGTGGGGGTTCTGGGGAGCTGTTTTTT.

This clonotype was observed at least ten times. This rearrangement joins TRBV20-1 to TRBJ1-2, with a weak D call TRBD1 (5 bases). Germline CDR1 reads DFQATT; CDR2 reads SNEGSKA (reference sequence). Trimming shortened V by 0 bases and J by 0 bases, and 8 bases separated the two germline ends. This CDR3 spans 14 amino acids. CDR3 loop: CSARDMDTNYGYTF. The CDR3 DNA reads TGCAGTGCTAGAGATATGGACACTAACTATGGCTACACCTTC.

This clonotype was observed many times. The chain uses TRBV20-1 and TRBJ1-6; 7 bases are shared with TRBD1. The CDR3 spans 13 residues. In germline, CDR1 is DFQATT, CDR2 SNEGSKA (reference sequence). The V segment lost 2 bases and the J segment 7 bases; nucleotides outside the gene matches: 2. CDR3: CSARQGVNSPLHF. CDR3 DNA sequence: TGCAGTGCTAGACAGGGGGTCAATTCACCCCTCCACTTT.

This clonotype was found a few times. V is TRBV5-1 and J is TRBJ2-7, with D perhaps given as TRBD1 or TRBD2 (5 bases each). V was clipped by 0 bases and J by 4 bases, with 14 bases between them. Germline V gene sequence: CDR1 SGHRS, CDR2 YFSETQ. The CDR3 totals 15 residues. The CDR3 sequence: CASSLAGTIAYEQYF. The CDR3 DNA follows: TGCGCCAGCAGCTTGGCCGGGACGATCGCGTACGAGCAGTACTTC.

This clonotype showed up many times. CDR3 in DNA: TGTGCCAGCAGTCTGAGGACAGGGGCCGGGGAGCTGTTTTTT. Encoded protein: CASSLRTGAGELFF. J is TRBJ2-2 and V is TRBV27, with TRBD1 matching 9 bases. The trim removed 5 bases at V and 6 bases at J, leaving 4 bases unmatched. Germline V CDR1 and CDR2: MNHEY, SMNVEV (reference sequence). The CDR3 has 14 amino acids.

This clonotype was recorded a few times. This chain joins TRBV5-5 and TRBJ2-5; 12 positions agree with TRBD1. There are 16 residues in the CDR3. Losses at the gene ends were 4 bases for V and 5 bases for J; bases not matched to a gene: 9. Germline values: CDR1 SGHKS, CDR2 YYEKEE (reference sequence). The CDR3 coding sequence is TGTGCCAGCAGCGAGCCTGGGACAGGGGGCAGGGAGACCCAGTACTTC. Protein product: CASSEPGTGGRETQYF. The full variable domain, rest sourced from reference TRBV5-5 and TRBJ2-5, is DAGVTQSPTHLIKTRGQQVTLRCSPISGHKSVSWYQQVLGQGPQFIFQYYEKEERGRGNFPDRFSARQFPNYSSELNVNALLLGDSALYLCASSEPGTGGRETQYFGPGTRLLVL.

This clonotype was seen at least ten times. As DNA, the CDR3 is TGCGCCAGCAGCTCGACTCCGACAGGACTTTCTCAAGAGACCCAGTACTTC. Protein sequence: CASSSTPTGLSQETQYF. The rearrangement uses TRBV5-1 and TRBJ2-5, with a possible D match to TRBD1 (6 bases). Trimming left V 3 bases short and J 2 bases short, with 20 bases between. The length of the CDR3 is 17 residues. Germline loops: CDR1 SGHRS, CDR2 YFSETQ. Full variable domain (remainder filled in from reference TRBV5-1 and TRBJ2-5): KAGVTQTPRYLIKTRGQQVTLSCSPISGHRSVSWYQQTPGQGLQFLFEYFSETQRNKGNFPGRFSGRQFSNSRSEMNVSTLELGDSALYLCASSSTPTGLSQETQYFGPGTRLLVL.

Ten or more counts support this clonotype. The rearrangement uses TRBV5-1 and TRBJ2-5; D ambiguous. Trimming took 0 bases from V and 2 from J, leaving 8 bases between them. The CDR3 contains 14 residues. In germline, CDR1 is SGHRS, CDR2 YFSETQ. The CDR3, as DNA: TGCGCCAGCAGCTTGGTCCCAGGTCAAGAGACCCAGTACTTC. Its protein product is CASSLVPGQETQYF.

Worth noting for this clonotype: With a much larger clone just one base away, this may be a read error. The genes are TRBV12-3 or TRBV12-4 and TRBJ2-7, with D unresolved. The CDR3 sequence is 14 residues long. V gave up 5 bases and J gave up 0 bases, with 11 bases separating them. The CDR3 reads CASSPPRHSYEQYF. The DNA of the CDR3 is TGTGCCAGCAGTCCACCAAGGCACTCCTACGAGCAGTACTTC.

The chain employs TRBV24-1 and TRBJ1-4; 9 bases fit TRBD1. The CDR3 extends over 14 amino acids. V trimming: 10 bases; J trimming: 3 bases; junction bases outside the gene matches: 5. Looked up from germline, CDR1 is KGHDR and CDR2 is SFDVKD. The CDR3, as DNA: TGTGCCACTAAAAGACAGGGGGCTAATGAAAAACTGTTTTTT. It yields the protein CATKRQGANEKLFF.

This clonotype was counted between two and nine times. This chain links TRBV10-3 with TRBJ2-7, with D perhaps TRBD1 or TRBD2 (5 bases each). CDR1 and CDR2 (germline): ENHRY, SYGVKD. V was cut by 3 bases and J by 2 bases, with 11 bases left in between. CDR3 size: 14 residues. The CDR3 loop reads CAISEQMGAYEQYF. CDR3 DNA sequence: TGTGCCATCAGTGAACAGATGGGGGCCTACGAGCAGTACTTC.